The 15 T cell receptor beta chains below come from one sample, sequenced in a study of cytomegalovirus exposure and HLA in healthy donors. Sequenced by immunoSEQ multiplex PCR; TCRdb stores in-frame clones only, minus some. There are approximately 160,000 clones in the sample; 85% to 90% occur only once, and 4.2% lies in the top ten. Sequenced sample: PBMCs. These receptors all stem from a man aged 18 to 30 in good health and CMV-seropositive.

This chain joins TRBV20-1 and TRBJ1-2; D uncertain. CDR3 length: 10 residues. Germline V gene data show CDR1 as DFQATT and CDR2 as SNEGSKA (reference sequence). V was cut by 5 bases and J by 4 bases, with 5 bases left in between. In DNA form, the CDR3 reads TGCAGTGCTTTCAGCTATGGCTACACCTTC. Amino acids: CSAFSYGYTF.

The chain is built from TRBV6-5 and TRBJ2-7; a possible D gene is TRBD1 (6 bases). The CDR3 loop spans 13 amino acids. V was shortened by 2 bases and J by 6 bases, with 11 bases between the two germline ends. Germline V gene lookup returns CDR1 MNHEY and CDR2 SVGAGI. CDR3 region: CASSYPQGPEQYF. Written as DNA, the CDR3 is TGTGCCAGCAGTTACCCACAGGGACCCGAGCAGTACTTC.

The genes are TRBV9 and TRBJ2-6; TRBD1 matches 9 bases. Germline CDR1 and CDR2: SGDLS and YYNGEE. The CDR3 runs 18 residues. V lost 2 bases to trimming and J lost 1 base; unmatched junction nucleotides: 7. The CDR3 loop reads CASSVGQGVVSGANVLTF. Here the CDR3 DNA reads TGTGCCAGCAGCGTGGGACAGGGTGTCGTATCTGGGGCCAACGTCCTGACTTTC.

This chain joins TRBV27 and TRBJ2-7, with 8 bases identical to TRBD2. J lost 3 bases, V lost 5 bases, and 9 bases had no gene match. The CDR3 spans 15 residues. The V gene's germline CDR1 is MNHEY and CDR2 SMNVEV (reference sequence). The CDR3: CASSAGVAGFYEQYF. CDR3 bases: TGTGCCAGCAGTGCCGGGGTAGCGGGATTCTACGAGCAGTACTTC.

The V and J genes are TRBV6-1 and TRBJ2-1; D unresolved. The CDR3 spans 12 residues. Trimming took 3 bases from V and 8 from J, leaving 8 bases between them. From germline, CDR1 is MNHNS and CDR2 SASEGT. The CDR3 reads CASSDRVDEQFF. The CDR3 DNA follows: TGTGCCAGCAGTGACCGCGTCGATGAGCAGTTCTTC.

CDR3 bases: TGTGCCAGCAGCCCGAGTACTGAAGCTTTCTTT. Its translation is CASSPSTEAFF. V and J are TRBV9 and TRBJ1-1, with D uncertain. The CDR3 is 11 residues long. Germline V gene sequence: CDR1 SGDLS, CDR2 YYNGEE. V dropped 4 bases and J dropped 5 bases, with 6 bases sitting between them.

This clone was detected only a few times. The J gene is TRBJ2-3, the V gene TRBV5-4; no definite D call. CDR3 size: 12 residues. Germline loops: CDR1 SGHNT, CDR2 YYREEE (reference sequence). Trimming pared 5 bases from V and 0 bases from J, leaving 4 bases between. The CDR3 reads CASSTSTDTQYF. The CDR3 DNA sequence: TGTGCCAGCAGTACTAGCACAGATACGCAGTATTTT. The whole variable domain, remainder taken from reference TRBV5-4 and TRBJ2-3, is ETGVTQSPTHLIKTRGQQVTLRCSSQSGHNTVSWYQQALGQGPQFIFQYYREEENGRGNFPPRFSGLQFPNYSSELNVNALELDDSALYLCASSTSTDTQYFGPGTRLTVL.

The genes are TRBV29-1 and TRBJ1-3; no clear D gene. CDR3 length: 14 residues. The V and J ends lost 6 bases and 0 bases respectively, with 12 bases between them. CDR1 and CDR2 (germline): SQVTM, ANQGSEA. CDR3 loop: CSVGGASSGNTIYF. The CDR3 nucleotides are TGCAGCGTGGGAGGTGCCAGCTCTGGAAACACCATATATTTT. Complete variable domain (other parts from reference TRBV29-1 and TRBJ1-3): SAVISQKPSRDICQRGTSLTIQCQVDSQVTMMFWYRQQPGQSLTLIATANQGSEATYESGFVIDKFPISRPNLTFSTLTVSNMSPEDSSIYLCSVGGASSGNTIYFGEGSWLTVV.

The rearrangement joins TRBV5-1 to TRBJ2-2; D unclear. Germline-derived CDR1 and CDR2 are SGHRS and YFSETQ. Trimming took off 3 bases at V and 4 bases at J, with 16 bases between the two ends. The CDR3 runs to 16 residues. The CDR3 DNA reads as TGCGCCAGCAGCTGGTCCTCGGTCATATCCACCGGGGAGCTGTTTTTT. Amino acid sequence: CASSWSSVISTGELFF.

The chain uses TRBV6-5 and TRBJ2-1; 13 bases map to TRBD2. The CDR3 runs to 16 residues. Germline V gene lookup returns CDR1 MNHEY and CDR2 SVGAGI. V trimming: 2 bases; J trimming: 5 bases; junction bases outside the gene matches: 3. The CDR3: CASSYTSGRADNEQFF. CDR3 DNA sequence: TGTGCCAGCAGTTACACTAGCGGGAGGGCCGACAATGAGCAGTTCTTC.

The genes are TRBV10-3 and TRBJ2-2; 8 bases are a match to TRBD2. Germline-derived CDR1 and CDR2 are ENHRY and SYGVKD. V shed 3 bases, J shed 7 bases, and the junction held 10 bases outside the gene matches. There are 16 residues in the CDR3. CDR3 coding DNA: TGTGCCATCAGTGACTTGGTGGCGGGAGGTATCGGGGAGCTGTTTTTT. As protein: CAISDLVAGGIGELFF.

The chain recombines TRBV9 with TRBJ2-5; D perhaps matches TRBD2 (5 bases). The V gene lost 1 base and the J gene lost 0 bases, with 7 bases spanning the gap. This CDR3 contains 14 residues. CDR1 and CDR2 from the germline V gene are SGDLS and YYNGEE. CDR3 in amino acids: CASSVSGNQETQYF. CDR3 in DNA: TGTGCCAGCAGCGTATCCGGGAACCAAGAGACCCAGTACTTC.

The CDR3 DNA follows: TGTGCCAGCAGTGGACAGGCTGCCTACGAGCAGTACTTC. As protein: CASSGQAAYEQYF. V usage is TRBV27 and J usage is TRBJ2-7, with 7 nucleotides matching TRBD1. The CDR3 totals 13 residues. Trimming took 5 bases from V and 2 from J; bases not matched to a gene: 3. The germline CDR1 and CDR2 sequences are MNHEY and SMNVEV (reference sequence).

The V call is TRBV21-1, the J call TRBJ2-3; the table's D gene call, TRBD1, was not cross checked with the DNA. TRBV21-1 is a pseudogene segment. The CDR3 extends over 14 amino acids. CDR3 amino acids: CASSARTAGDTQYF. DNA of the CDR3: TGTGCCAGCAGCGCACGGACAGCTGGAGATACGCAGTATTTT.

This clone showed up just a few times. The rearrangement links TRBV19 to TRBJ1-3; the match to TRBD1 covers 9 bases. CDR3 size: 15 residues. Germline CDR1 LNHDA, CDR2 SQIVND (reference sequence). V gave up 7 bases and J gave up 9 bases; unmatched junction bases: 13. The CDR3 DNA reads as TGTGCCAGTACCCCTCCGGGACAGGGATCGGGCACCATATATTTT. Encoded protein: CASTPPGQGSGTIYF.